Reported below is one T cell receptor (beta chain). Its recognized antigen is unknown. Per-base quality was not reported, and no clone a single base away is much larger than it. This specimen belongs to a study of cytomegalovirus exposure and HLA in healthy donors (dated by TCRdb to the late 2010s). About the study as a whole: According to an earlier analysis of 550 to 750 of the donors, 150 million to 200 million T cells yielded roughly 100 million unique TCR beta sequences and less than 300 Gb of sequence data. An early release covering roughly 600 HLA-typed donors comprised about 300 gigabases of sequencing data and 65 million to 100 million unique TCR sequences. Of the 350 to 400 genotyped donors, approximately 83% fell in the genetic ancestry cluster associated with self-reported Caucasian donors. The study was designed to test whether signatures of past pathogen exposure could be identified by cataloging public T cell receptors. Using immunosequencing, the study profiled T cell repertoires from 666 subjects and related those repertoires to cytomegalovirus serostatus. Besides the first cohort of roughly 700 subjects, a separate validation cohort made up of over 95 different subjects was used. To predict cytomegalovirus infection status, the study brought together high-throughput TCR immunosequencing, statistical association of individual TCRs with disease status, and machine learning. In a later analysis, previously published TCR beta repertoires from hundreds of donors were re-analyzed and high-resolution HLA genotyping was added so that TCR occurrence patterns could be studied. The later analysis used no new phenotypic data to find candidate immune exposures, relying instead on TCR beta sequences and their occurrence across donors. In an earlier analysis of 500 to 650 of the donors, high-throughput TCR beta sequencing was used to judge whether each TCR beta V gene segment behaved as functional or pseudogenic. Donor age, sex, ethnicity and CMV serostatus were compiled together with the repertoire data. A later genetic analysis used genome-wide SNP genotypes for about three fifths of the 666 donors, treating that subset as a discovery cohort. Every discovery cohort repertoire had been produced on one sequencing platform. HLA typing included class I and class II loci at four-digit resolution. Typing coverage differed by locus: A, B, C, DRB1 and DQB1 were typed in roughly 620-630 donors, DQA1 in 500 to 550, DPA1 in over 600, and DPB1 in 450 to 480. Four or five DR-DQ haplotypes were treated as single units for association and clustering because of strong linkage in the cohort. Among around 400 genotyped donors of the cohort, an average of approximately 240,000 unique TCR beta nucleotide sequences were sequenced per donor, roughly a sixth of them non-productive. Study-wide conclusions, independent of this receptor: A later genetic analysis associated a missense DCLRE1C variant with V-gene and J-gene trimming of TCR beta chains, and an independent cohort replicated the association. According to a later analysis, TCR association rates differed among HLA loci, with DRB1 alleles showing the most associated TCRs and HLA-C alleles showing the fewest. In a later genetic analysis, fewer N-insertions in productive TCRs were reported among donors in an Asian-associated ancestry cluster than the roughly 640-donor mean. Some IMGT-functional V segments, including TRBV6-2 and TRBV6-3, could not be distinguished by the 87-base-pair reads and were therefore excluded. In the study, around 150 TCR beta chains were listed as associated with cytomegalovirus. The classifier was reported to diagnose cytomegalovirus status with high specificity and sensitivity in both the original and validation cohorts. A further reported finding was that TCR beta sequences accurately predicted the HLA-A and HLA-B alleles for most subjects in the first cohort. In an earlier analysis of 450 to 750 of the donors, most TCR beta V segments appeared in productive rearrangements about 87% or about 30% of the time, broadly matching IMGT annotations. Strong co-occurrence of HLA alleles, especially DR and DQ, made assigning TCR associations to individual alleles difficult. Linkage disequilibrium might explain the correlated functional status among segregating V segments, but an unknown experimental factor could not be ruled out. Because HLA typing was unavailable for some donors at each locus, only the typed subset was used in association tests. Several of the top co-occurrence clusters appeared to be linked to parvovirus B19, influenza, CMV and Epstein-Barr virus, according to a later analysis. In a later analysis, some 17,000 TCR beta sequences were associated with specific HLA alleles at a false discovery rate of 0.05. CMV serostatus was the only immune exposure information available for the cohort. Only TCR beta chains were sequenced in this cohort, and the absence of alpha or paired-chain data limited detectable features. According to a later analysis, most CMV-associated TCR beta chains appeared to be HLA-restricted, and the HLA associations seemed to be driven largely by CMV exposure. According to the authors, the approach could potentially be generalized to other disease states and immunological phenotypes. In vitro tests confirmed that a few of the cytomegalovirus-associated TCR beta chains recognize cytomegalovirus antigens. Most TCR sequences were observed very rarely across donors, whereas some public TCRs were present in many individuals. The presence/absence analyses assumed that sequencing depth was roughly uniform across donors, and that assumption may not be true. Because counts were too low, seventeen rarely observed V segments, including chromosome 9 orphons, were left out of the earlier analysis of 587 of the donors. Compared with equally common non-associated chains, HLA-associated TCR beta chains in a later analysis were more clonally expanded and had lower generation probabilities. A cluster of highly shared sequence variants was judged likely to represent a technical artifact of the sequencing pipeline.

Library prep was done by the immunoSEQ multiplex PCR assay. The multiplex PCR relied on a mix of 60 forward primers for TCR Vbeta segments and 13 reverse primers for TCR Jbeta segments. The CDR3 region of rearranged TCR beta genes was amplified from genomic DNA with a multiplex PCR assay. On the Illumina HiSeq System, the amplified TCR beta libraries were sequenced as 87-base-pair reads. Under the source paper's analysis protocol: A later analysis tallied around 80 million unique TCR beta chains across the 640 or so repertoires, and approximately 12 million of those chains were shared by two or more donors. A nearest-neighbor algorithm error-corrected the raw reads and collapsed the reads into unique sequences, merging closely related sequences to remove PCR and sequencing errors. Alignment of CDR3 sequences to IMGT reference sequences was used to assign V, D and J gene segments. For a sequence to be retained, a match of at least six nucleotides to both a V gene segment and a J gene segment was required. Rearrangements were called productive when the CDR3 lacked stop codons and stayed in frame with V and J; all others were non-productive. CDR3 was defined by IMGT convention, running from the second conserved V-encoded cysteine to the conserved J-encoded phenylalanine. The earlier analysis of about 610 of the donors excluded any sequence lacking an unambiguous match to a single V gene segment. In an earlier analysis of approximately 560 of the donors, a V segment was called functional when productive rearrangements were above 56.7%, and segregating when the standard deviation between donors exceeded 5%. To diagnose cytomegalovirus status from the catalog of TCR beta chain sequences, a statistical classification framework was built. A later analysis assigned V and J genes by comparing TCR nucleotide sequences with IMGT/GENE-DB human TR gene sequences. Using the TCRdist pipeline, a later analysis assigned CDR3 sequences along with most-parsimonious VDJ recombination scenarios. In a later analysis, each TCR beta chain was defined by its CDR3 amino acid sequence together with its V-gene family, and reads without a unique V-gene family were excluded. As a way to deal with suspected cross-contamination and a sequencing artifact, a later analysis dropped hundreds of nucleotide sequences that were highly shared and had low generation probability. For each public chain, a later analysis derived a clonal expansion index from normalized ranks of inferred template counts within each repertoire. In a later analysis, generation probabilities were computed with a VDJ recombination model fitted to out-of-frame rearrangements, and the resulting probabilities were checked against IGoR. Hypergeometric tests were used in a later analysis to score TCR-TCR, TCR-HLA and TCR-CMV co-occurrence, with a repertoire-size bias correction applied to the TCR pairs. To estimate false discovery rates, a later analysis permuted the HLA or CMV assignments 20 times. In a later analysis, co-occurring TCRs were grouped using DBSCAN, with TCRdist sequence similarity added in when clustering inside HLA-allele-positive subsets. Repertoires with fewer than 30,000 or more than 120,000 public chains were left out of co-occurrence clustering, as were four to six repertoires with anomalous nucleotide sharing. The clones in this table, taken by TCRdb from immuneACCESS, are in-frame only. Not every clone is retained; where verified, under half of the shortfall comes from an unresolved V gene, and the cause of the rest is unknown. V, J and clone size derive from that table, while D and trimming were established from the DNA sequence. The sample records 160,000 or so clones, roughly three quarters of which are singletons. The ten largest clones take up about 1.3% of the sample.

From V the trimming removes 6 bases and from J it removes 2 bases, while the gene matches leave 10 bases of the junction unaccounted for. The germline V gene (reference sequence) yields LNHDA for CDR1 and SQIVND for CDR2. Its CDR3 holds 16 amino acids, cysteine through phenylalanine. Only the CDR3 DNA is retained, 48 bases long and in frame from the first base. In total, approximately 690 healthy bone marrow donors made up the cohort. Cohort members were all nominally healthy when sampled, although unrecorded immune exposures were likely present. The donor tested CMV seronegative, placing the donor among the 300 to 400 seronegative members of the cohort. Every donor gave a peripheral blood sample, and the peripheral blood mononuclear cells from that sample were used for TCR beta sequencing. The Qiagen DNeasy Blood Extraction Kit was used to extract genomic DNA from the blood cell samples.

The chain is assembled from TRBV19 and TRBJ2-4; 7 of the junction bases match TRBD1. This sequence originates from a man between 60 and 70 years old in good health and CMV-seronegative. Sequences were obtained from PBMCs. The DNA is TGTGCCAGTAGCTCCCCGGGACAGACGACCAAAAACATTCAGTACTTC. Translated, this gives CASSSPGQTTKNIQYF. Joined to the reference TRBV19 and TRBJ2-4 proteins, this CDR3 gives the full variable domain: DGGITQSPKYLFRKEGQNVTLSCEQNLNHDAMYWYRQDPGQGLRLIYYSQIVNDFQKGDIAEGYSVSREKKESFPLTVTSAQKNPTAFYLCASSSPGQTTKNIQYFGAGTRLSVL.